This T cell receptor (beta chain) was sequenced during a study of untreated major depressive disorder. Study results and limitations: TRBV05-01 (Vbeta 5.1) usage was higher in CD4+ T cells of depressed patients than controls.

Controls scored 5 or less on a depressive symptom inventory and never had mood disorders. Participants with major medical conditions, Axis I/II comorbidities, regular medication or illicit drug use were excluded. Remarks on this clone: Its antigen is not identified.

TCRdb's copy holds only in-frame clones and misses some; the assay was immunoSEQ multiplex PCR. In the table there are 20,000 or so clones, about 83% of which are singletons. Germline-derived CDR1 and CDR2 are GTSNPN and SVGIG (reference sequence). This CDR3 has 12 amino acids. V lost 1 base and J 4 bases, leaving 8 bases between the germline ends. The source material was CD4+ T cells from PBMCs. The receptor comes from a woman in her 30s in good health. The gene calls are TRBV30 and TRBJ2-7; D might be TRBD1 (6 bases). In DNA form, the CDR3 reads TGTGCCTGGAGTGGGGGGCTTTACGAGCAGTACTTC. Residues: CAWSGGLYEQYF.